Each of the 8 T cell receptor beta chains below was sequenced from the same sample in a study of persistence of HIV-infected CD4 T cells. The immunoSEQ assay was version 4, run in survey mode. Only in-frame clones appear in the TCRdb table, and some are missing; sequencing was by immunoSEQ multiplex PCR. The table shows about 36,000 clones, with approximately 78% occurring only once. Overlapping HIV-1 Gag 15-mer peptides at 0.8 to 1 ug per peptide per mL were used. Memory cells lacking CD40L and CD69 with high CD45RO were sorted. These receptors' antigens are unknown. Sequenced material: cultured CD4+ T cells from PBMCs, taken from a patient who received antiretroviral therapy. Source of these receptors: an adult with HIV. The donor label of this sample is uncertain.

The rearrangement links TRBV5-1 to TRBJ2-5, with 7 bases aligning to TRBD1. V lost 3 bases, J lost 1 base, and 6 bases stayed unmatched. CDR3 length equals 15 residues. Germline V lookup: CDR1 SGHRS, CDR2 YFSETQ. The CDR3 DNA sequence: TGCGCCAGCAGCTCCCTGACAGGGTTCCAAGAGACCCAGTACTTC. It specifies CASSSLTGFQETQYF.

The rearrangement uses TRBV6-5 and TRBJ2-1, with 7 bases fitting TRBD1. The CDR3 consists of 14 residues. Germline CDR1 and CDR2: MNHEY and SVGAGI. The V segment lost 5 bases and the J segment 2 bases; nucleotides outside the gene matches: 3. CDR3 in DNA: TGTGCCAGCAGTCCTGGGACAGCCTACAATGAGCAGTTCTTC. Residues: CASSPGTAYNEQFF.

V is TRBV29-1 and J is TRBJ1-2; D is unresolved. CDR3 length equals 12 residues. Germline CDR1 is SQVTM and CDR2 is ANQGSEA. The V gene lost 2 bases and the J gene lost 4 bases, with 8 bases spanning the gap. The CDR3 DNA reads as TGCAGCGTTGAAACAGACCTCTATGGCTACACCTTC. It encodes CSVETDLYGYTF.

The chain uses TRBV5-6 and TRBJ1-2, with 10 bases aligning to TRBD1. Germline CDR1 reads SGHDT; CDR2 reads YYEEEE. The CDR3 has 12 residues. V lost 4 bases, J lost 10 bases, and 4 bases stayed unmatched. This CDR3 is CASSVDRGDYTF. CDR3 nucleotide sequence: TGTGCCAGCAGCGTGGACAGGGGGGACTACACCTTC.

The rearrangement uses TRBV3-1 (or the pseudogene TRBV3-2) and TRBJ2-3; TRBD2 is a possible D gene (5 bases). Between the trimmed V and J ends, which lost 1 base and 8 bases, there was a span of 19 bases. The germline gives CDR1 LGHDT, CDR2 YNNKEL (reference sequence). The CDR3 has 16 amino acids. In nucleotides, the CDR3 is TGTGCCAGCAGCCAAGCCCGAGGTGGGGTAGGAGGTACGCAGTATTTT. Protein sequence: CASSQARGGVGGTQYF.

J is TRBJ1-1 and V is TRBV6-1; unclear D gene. The ends were cut back, 1 base at V and 0 bases at J, with 9 bases in the middle. The CDR3 runs to 15 residues. The V gene's germline CDR1 is MNHNS and CDR2 SASEGT. CDR3 in amino acids: CASSEGPRMNTEAFF. CDR3 nucleotides: TGTGCCAGCAGTGAAGGGCCCAGGATGAACACTGAAGCTTTCTTT.

This clone was detected only once. This rearrangement joins TRBV20-1 to TRBJ2-1; maybe TRBD2 (5 bases). The CDR3 spans 11 residues. From germline, CDR1 is DFQATT and CDR2 SNEGSKA (reference sequence). Trimming pared 3 bases from V and 10 bases from J, leaving 10 bases between. The CDR3 DNA reads as TGCAGTGCTAGGAGGGTGGAGGAGCAGTTCTTC. This translates into CSARRVEEQFF.

The chain joins TRBV10-3 to TRBJ1-6, with TRBD1 matching over 7 bases. CDR1 ENHRY and CDR2 SYGVKD come from the germline V gene. This CDR3 has 15 residues. V trimming: 4 bases; J trimming: 5 bases; junction bases outside the gene matches: 5. The CDR3 is CAISVNRGDNSPLHF. CDR3 sequence (DNA): TGTGCCATCAGTGTAAACAGGGGAGATAATTCACCCCTCCACTTT.